This is a list of T cell receptor beta chains from one sample in a study of patients and donors after allogeneic stem cell transplantation. MiXCR, run by TCRdb on the RT-PCR reads, gives a single entry per CDR3 protein. In the table there are around 240,000 distinct CDR3 sequences, roughly 13% of which are singletons. Sequenced input: blood, either unsorted or a sorted T cell fraction (not recorded which). The receptors come from a human donor who was either an allogeneic HSCT recipient or a stem cell or donor lymphocyte infusion donor (not recorded which). It is not recorded whose cells these are; they may come from a transplant donor. CDR3s include the opening cysteine and the closing phenylalanine or tryptophan. Fields, in order: clone size, J gene, D gene, V gene, CDR3 protein, CDR3 DNA. The D gene is left open where the match is weak. Clone size is shown for a subset of rows, as once, few, many or a class of expanded clone.

once | TRBJ2-7 | NA | TRBV28 | CASSWAVLYEQYF | TGTGCCAGCAGCTGGGCAGTACTCTACGAGCAGTACTTC
few | TRBJ2-3 | NA | TRBV14 | CASSRQLAQADTQYF | TGTGCCAGCAGCCGCCAGTTAGCGCAGGCAGATACGCAGTATTTT
NA | TRBJ2-7 | TRBD1 | TRBV7-2 | CASSLAGAGTGLGEQYF | TGTGCCAGCAGCTTAGCGGGAGCCGGGACAGGGCTGGGCGAGCAGTACTTC
NA | TRBJ2-3 | TRBD2 | TRBV20-1 | CSASVGGRWPVTQYF | TGCAGTGCTAGCGTTGGCGGGAGGTGGCCAGTTACGCAGTATTTT
many | TRBJ2-5 | NA | TRBV20-1 | CSARPGAETQYF | TGCAGTGCTAGACCAGGGGCCGAGACCCAGTACTTC
NA | TRBJ1-2 | NA | TRBV6-5 | CASSSGDYGYTF | TGTGCCAGCAGTTCAGGCGACTATGGCTACACCTTC
few | TRBJ1-5 | NA | TRBV7-9 | CASSLGGGGRSQHF | TGTGCCAGCAGCTTGGGCGGTGGGGGTCGGTCCCAGCATTTT
many | TRBJ1-5 | TRBD1 | TRBV27 | CASSLLSPDRGRQPQHF | TGTGCCAGCAGTTTATTGTCTCCTGACAGGGGAAGACAGCCCCAGCATTTT
NA | TRBJ2-7 | NA | TRBV7-3 | CASSQGSGFEQYF | TGTGCCAGCAGCCAAGGGTCGGGTTTCGAGCAGTACTTC
NA | TRBJ2-3 | NA | TRBV2 | CASSAAGRITDTQYF | TGTGCCAGCAGTGCCGCGGGGCGAATCACAGATACGCAGTATTTT
NA | TRBJ1-1 | NA | TRBV5-1 | CASSYGGLNTEVFF | TGCGCCAGCAGCTATGGGGGCCTGAACACTGAAGTTTTCTTT
NA | TRBJ1-1 | NA | TRBV20-1 | CSAPPARVNTEAFF | TGCAGTGCACCGCCCGCGAGGGTGAACACTGAAGCTTTCTTT
many | TRBJ1-2 | NA | TRBV30 | CAWSVVQGSYGYTF | TGTGCCTGGAGTGTCGTCCAGGGAAGCTATGGCTACACCTTC
few | TRBJ2-2 | NA | TRBV4-3 | CASSQPTGTGELFF | TGCGCCAGCAGCCAACCAACTGGAACCGGGGAGCTGTTTTTT
many | TRBJ2-5 | TRBD1 | TRBV25-1 | CASRRGQFQETQYF | TGTGCCAGCAGGAGGGGACAGTTCCAAGAGACCCAGTACTTC
few | TRBJ2-5 | TRBD1 | TRBV6-2/TRBV6-3 | CASSRPVSGQQETQYF | TGTGCCAGCAGTCGACCAGTATCGGGACAGCAAGAGACCCAGTACTTC
few | TRBJ2-3 | TRBD2 | TRBV5-1 | CASSYGLAGDSTDTQYF | TGCGCCAGCAGTTACGGACTAGCGGGGGATAGCACAGATACGCAGTATTTT
NA | TRBJ2-5 | NA | TRBV2 | CASTTGSTVATQYF | TGTGCCAGCACCACCGGGTCGACTGTGGCGACCCAGTACTTC
NA | TRBJ1-2 | NA | TRBV30 | CAWSPRSTAYGYTF | TGTGCCTGGAGTCCACGGTCGACAGCATATGGCTACACCTTC
NA | TRBJ2-5 | NA | TRBV5-1 | CASSLNSDKETQYF | TGCGCCAGCAGCTTGAACTCGGATAAAGAGACCCAGTACTTC
NA | TRBJ2-1 | TRBD2 | TRBV3-1 | CASSQSLAASYLEQFF | TGTGCCAGCAGCCAAAGCCTAGCGGCTTCCTATCTTGAGCAGTTCTTC
few | TRBJ2-4 | NA | TRBV27 | CASSLIRRGENIQYF | TGTGCCAGCAGTTTAATCCGCAGGGGGGAAAACATTCAGTACTTC
many | TRBJ1-5 | TRBD1 | TRBV4-3 | CASSRSRDRGQPQHF | TGCGCCAGCAGCCGAAGCCGGGACAGGGGACAGCCCCAGCATTTT
NA | TRBJ2-5 | NA | TRBV18 | CASSPPAGETQYF | TGTGCCAGCTCACCACCGGCGGGAGAGACCCAGTACTTC
medium-sized | TRBJ1-1 | NA | TRBV5-5 | CASSSLEGYGNTEAFF | TGTGCCAGCAGCTCGCTGGAGGGTTACGGGAACACTGAAGCTTTCTTT
few | TRBJ1-2 | NA | TRBV5-6 | CASSLVGKDGYTF | TGTGCCAGCAGCTTGGTAGGGAAGGATGGCTACACCTTC
few | TRBJ2-1 | NA | TRBV6-2/TRBV6-3 | CASSYSRAGPGGGGKIYNEQFF | TGTGCCAGCAGTTACTCGAGGGCGGGGCCAGGGGGAGGCGGCAAGATCTACAATGAGCAGTTCTTC